Below, 20 T cell receptor beta chains from the same sample are listed, as sequenced in a study of blood T cell repertoires in COVID-19. Profiling relied on immunoSEQ multiplex PCR, and the TCRdb table lists in-frame clones only, not all of them. This table has approximately 290,000 clones, roughly nine tenths appearing once. The sample was peripheral blood. The receptor set was obtained from a woman in her thirties with COVID-19, enrolled during active disease.

The chain is built from TRBV27 and TRBJ2-2; 11 bases are a match to TRBD2. Germline loops: CDR1 MNHEY, CDR2 SMNVEV (reference sequence). The CDR3 is made up of 16 amino acids. V lost 4 bases to trimming and J lost 13 bases; unmatched junction nucleotides: 14. The CDR3 DNA reads TGTGCCAGCAGTTCCAATACCGGGACTAGCGGCTCCGGGCTGTTTTTT. It is translated as CASSSNTGTSGSGLFF.

This sequence joins TRBV24-1 and TRBJ2-5, with 8 bases identical to TRBD1. V was pared by 3 bases and J by 2 bases, with 4 bases of the junction left unmatched. From germline, CDR1 is KGHDR and CDR2 SFDVKD. This CDR3 comprises 15 residues. CDR3 nucleotides: TGTGCCACCAGTGATACGAACAGGGGGCAAGAGACCCAGTACTTC. This encodes CATSDTNRGQETQYF.

V gene TRBV6-5 combines with J gene TRBJ2-1; TRBD1 matches 7 bases. The V segment lost 6 bases and the J segment 3 bases; nucleotides outside the gene matches: 8. This CDR3 is 15 amino acids long. CDR1 and CDR2 (germline): MNHEY, SVGAGI. The CDR3, as DNA: TGTGCCAGCAGCCGCGACAGGGCTATCTACAATGAGCAGTTCTTC. This sequence encodes CASSRDRAIYNEQFF.

The chain recombines TRBV10-2 with TRBJ2-7, with D possibly matching TRBD2 (6 bases). This CDR3 has 16 residues. The germline gives CDR1 WSHSY, CDR2 SAAADI. The ends were cut back, 4 bases at V and 0 bases at J, with 16 bases in the middle. The CDR3 bases are TGCGCCAGCAGTGCCCAGAGCGGGTGGTTCTCCTACGAGCAGTACTTC. It yields the protein CASSAQSGWFSYEQYF.

The chain has TRBV4-1 and TRBJ2-5; 10 bases are a match to TRBD1. From germline, CDR1 is MGHRA and CDR2 YSYEKL. With V trimmed by 0 bases and J by 3 bases, 7 bases remained unmatched. The CDR3 sequence is 17 residues long. The CDR3 DNA sequence: TGCGCCAGCAGCCAAGATTTCGTTGGGACAGGGGAAGAGACCCAGTACTTC. Translating it yields CASSQDFVGTGEETQYF.

J is TRBJ1-2 and V is TRBV29-1, with TRBD1 matching 7 bases. The germline V gene encodes CDR1 SQVTM and CDR2 ANQGSEA. The V and J ends lost 7 bases and 9 bases, in that order; junction bases with no gene match: 8. The CDR3 loop spans 11 amino acids. The CDR3: CSAQTGLRYTF. As DNA, the CDR3 is TGCAGCGCCCAGACAGGGTTGCGCTACACCTTC.

V gene TRBV11-2 combines with J gene TRBJ2-1, with 10 nucleotides matching TRBD2. After removal of 2 bases from V and 0 bases from J, the junction contained 7 bases not matched to a gene. This CDR3 region has 18 residues. Germline lookup yields CDR1 SGHAT and CDR2 FQNNGV. DNA for the CDR3: TGTGCCAGCAGCTTATTTTACCCTAGCGGGAGCTCCTACAATGAGCAGTTCTTC. Its protein product is CASSLFYPSGSSYNEQFF.

The chain joins TRBV6-6 to TRBJ2-7; 9 bases agree with TRBD2. In germline, CDR1 is MNHNY, CDR2 SVGAGI (reference sequence). The CDR3 totals 15 residues. V was clipped by 5 bases and J by 0 bases; unmatched bases: 5. Here the CDR3 DNA reads TGTGCCAGCAGTCCAGGACTAGCGCACTCCTACGAGCAGTACTTC. Its protein is CASSPGLAHSYEQYF.

The chain couples TRBV30 to TRBJ2-7, with a weak D call TRBD2 (6 bases). V was shortened by 8 bases and J by 1 base, with 15 bases between the two germline ends. The CDR3 is 13 residues long. Looked up from germline, CDR1 is GTSNPN and CDR2 is SVGIG (reference sequence). The chain's CDR3 is CAHGLAGSYEQYF. The CDR3 DNA sequence: TGTGCCCACGGGCTGGCGGGATCCTACGAGCAGTACTTC.

This chain links TRBV6-1 with TRBJ2-7; D unclear. The V gene's germline CDR1 is MNHNS and CDR2 SASEGT. CDR3 size: 13 residues. The V end lost 3 bases, the J end lost 3 bases, and 9 bases lay between the germline ends. The CDR3 nucleotides are TGTGCCAGCAGTGACAACAATAACTACGAGCAGTACTTC. Translation gives CASSDNNNYEQYF.

The chain employs TRBV27 and TRBJ2-2, with D possibly being TRBD2 (7 bases). The germline gives CDR1 MNHEY, CDR2 SMNVEV (reference sequence). This CDR3 is 16 amino acids long. V lost 6 bases and J 0 bases, leaving 14 bases between the germline ends. The CDR3: CASRRGRGPNTGELFF. The CDR3 DNA sequence: TGTGCCAGCAGACGTGGGCGGGGGCCGAACACCGGGGAGCTGTTTTTT.

This clone was counted a single time. V is TRBV3-1 (or the pseudogene TRBV3-2) and J is TRBJ2-3, with D hard to call. The CDR3 spans 16 residues. CDR1 and CDR2 from the germline V gene are LGHDT and YNNKEL (reference sequence). V lost 0 bases to trimming and J lost 4 bases, with 14 bases between them. CDR3 nucleotide sequence: TGTGCCAGCAGCCAAGATTTACCTAGTTGGGCAGATACGCAGTATTTT. Residues: CASSQDLPSWADTQYF.

This chain uses TRBV7-9 with TRBJ1-1, with 9 positions matching TRBD1. The V gene's germline CDR1 is SEHNR and CDR2 FQNEAQ (reference sequence). The V gene end was trimmed by 5 bases and the J gene end by 8 bases; junction bases not matched to a gene: 3. The CDR3 is 12 residues long. CDR3 coding DNA: TGTGCCAGCAGCAGGGGACAGGGAGAAGCTTTCTTT. Protein: CASSRGQGEAFF.

The J gene is TRBJ2-7, the V gene TRBV7-2, with TRBD2 matching over 8 bases. Germline V gives CDR1 SGHTA, CDR2 FQGNSA. V lost 5 bases and J lost 4; bases outside the gene matches: 7. The length of the CDR3 is 14 residues. CDR3 residues: CASSHGLASYEQYF. DNA for the CDR3: TGTGCCAGCAGCCACGGACTAGCCTCGTACGAGCAGTACTTC.

The rearrangement joins TRBV6-4 to TRBJ2-2; TRBD2 matches at 11 bases. The V gene's germline CDR1 is MRHNA and CDR2 SNTAGT. The V segment lost 5 bases and the J segment 4 bases; nucleotides outside the gene matches: 6. The CDR3 totals 16 residues. CDR3 loop: CASSPLAGGSTGELFF. DNA of the CDR3: TGTGCCAGCAGTCCCCTAGCGGGAGGAAGCACCGGGGAGCTGTTTTTT.

The rearrangement links TRBV11-2 to TRBJ2-7, with 9 bases aligning to TRBD2. V gave up 6 bases and J gave up 6 bases; unmatched junction bases: 9. This CDR3 is 14 amino acids long. Germline lookup yields CDR1 SGHAT and CDR2 FQNNGV. This chain's CDR3 is CASRSGSGRSEQYF. The CDR3 nucleotides are TGTGCCAGCAGGTCGGGGAGCGGGAGGAGCGAGCAGTACTTC.

This clone came up once. The chain is built from TRBV5-6 and TRBJ2-1; 10 bases fit TRBD2. J lost 6 bases, V lost 0 bases, and 3 bases had no gene match. This CDR3 contains 15 residues. The germline gives CDR1 SGHDT, CDR2 YYEEEE. The CDR3 is CASSLETSGPNEQFF. CDR3 sequence (DNA): TGTGCCAGCAGCTTGGAGACTAGCGGGCCCAATGAGCAGTTCTTC.

This chain joins TRBV9 and TRBJ2-3; D remains ambiguous. Germline CDR1 SGDLS, CDR2 YYNGEE. The ends were cut back, 0 bases at V and 0 bases at J, with 11 bases in the middle. The CDR3 totals 16 residues. The CDR3 region is CASSVGTVPSTDTQYF. The CDR3 nucleotides are TGTGCCAGCAGCGTAGGAACAGTACCTAGCACAGATACGCAGTATTTT.

The chain joins TRBV11-2 to TRBJ2-6; D unclear. Germline CDR1 SGHAT, CDR2 FQNNGV. The V gene lost 3 bases and the J gene lost 1 base, with 4 bases spanning the gap. The CDR3 totals 14 residues. For the CDR3, the DNA is TGTGCCAGCAGCTTTGCGTCTGGGGCCAACGTCCTGACTTTC. Protein: CASSFASGANVLTF.

Comment on this clone: The sample has other DNA sequences that encode this CDR3 too. The rearrangement links TRBV18 to TRBJ2-7, with unresolved D. The CDR3 spans 11 residues. CDR1 is KGHSH, CDR2 LQKENI, per germline. The ends were cut back, 4 bases at V and 3 bases at J, with 4 bases in the middle. In nucleotides, the CDR3 is TGTGCCAGCTCACGAGACTACGAGCAGTACTTC. Its protein is CASSRDYEQYF.